The next 29 T cell receptor beta chains were all read from a single sample in a study of CD8 T cells in ankylosing spondylitis (dated by TCRdb to the late 2010s). Antigens for these TCRs are unknown. General findings and caveats noted by the study authors: A TCR beta motif of several highly homologous amino acid variants appeared characteristic of blood from ankylosing spondylitis patients.

The library was built by means of 5' RACE. The sequencing machine was an Illumina HiSeq 2500. TCRdb reprocessed the public reads (quality trimming at Q25 with fastp, clone calling with MiXCR) and kept in-frame beta chains. Each CDR3 protein gets just one entry, which takes the most common genes and DNA from the rows behind it. Across this sample there are 330,000 or so distinct CDR3 sequences, with approximately 8.2% seen only once. The ten largest clones add up to 13% to 15% of the sample. What was sequenced was blood, either unsorted or a sorted T cell fraction (not recorded which). Receptor source: a male donor with ankylosing spondylitis.

This clonotype was seen repeatedly, ten times or more. This may arise from a read error, as a much more abundant clone is one base away. The chain joins TRBV7-9 to TRBJ2-7, with no clear D. This CDR3 region has 11 residues. Germline V lookup: CDR1 SEHNR, CDR2 FQNEAQ (reference sequence). Trimming removed 1 base at V and 4 bases at J, with 2 bases between. CDR3 sequence reads: CASSLVYEQYF. Written as DNA, the CDR3 is TGTGCCAGCAGCTTAGTGTACGAGCAGTACTTC.

This chain connects TRBV7-3 to TRBJ2-1; the D gene could be TRBD1 or TRBD2 (5 bases each). CDR3 size: 16 residues. The V gene lost 5 bases and the J gene lost 7 bases, with 21 bases spanning the gap. Germline values: CDR1 SGHTA, CDR2 FQGTGA. The CDR3 DNA reads as TGTGCCAGCAGCCCACCCGGGGACGGGGTCAGGAATGAGCAGTTCTTC. Residues: CASSPPGDGVRNEQFF.

The chain employs TRBV27 and TRBJ2-3; the D call may be TRBD1 or TRBD2 (5 bases each). This CDR3 has 14 residues. V dropped 5 bases and J dropped 6 bases, with 15 bases sitting between them. From germline, CDR1 is MNHEY and CDR2 SMNVEV (reference sequence). CDR3 coding DNA: TGTGCCAGCAGTCCCCCGGGGCCCCGGGATACGCAGTATTTT. It yields the protein CASSPPGPRDTQYF.

This chain links TRBV20-1 with TRBJ2-5, with TRBD2 matching over 9 bases. Trimming at V came to 7 bases and at J to 5 bases, leaving 5 bases not matched to a gene. There are 12 residues in the CDR3. Germline V gene lookup returns CDR1 DFQATT and CDR2 SNEGSKA (reference sequence). The CDR3 loop reads CSEAGGRETQYF. For the CDR3, the DNA is TGCAGTGAGGCGGGAGGGAGGGAGACCCAGTACTTC.

The chain links TRBV20-1 to TRBJ2-7; 12 bases fit TRBD2. Germline CDR1 DFQATT, CDR2 SNEGSKA (reference sequence). CDR3 length: 16 residues. Losses at the gene ends were 3 bases for V and 8 bases for J; bases not matched to a gene: 14. CDR3 protein: CSARVTSGSGVRQQYF. The DNA of the CDR3 is TGCAGTGCTAGGGTGACTAGCGGGAGTGGAGTACGGCAGCAGTACTTC.

This clonotype was recorded a few times. V and J are TRBV10-3 and TRBJ2-7; TRBD2 aligns across 7 bases. CDR3 size: 14 residues. V lost 1 base and J lost 6; bases outside the gene matches: 6. Germline values: CDR1 ENHRY, CDR2 SYGVKD. CDR3 DNA sequence: TGTGCCATCAGTGAGTTGAGGGAGCGGGGCGAGCAGTACTTC. This codes for CAISELRERGEQYF.

This clonotype was counted between two and nine times. This rearrangement joins TRBV5-1 to TRBJ2-2; 7 bases line up with TRBD1. Germline V CDR1 and CDR2: SGHRS, YFSETQ. The junction had 3 bases not matched to a gene; V was cut back by 2 bases and J by 2 bases. The CDR3 has 15 amino acids. The CDR3 bases are TGCGCCAGCAGCTTACACAGGGGAAACACCGGGGAGCTGTTTTTT. Translating it yields CASSLHRGNTGELFF. Variable domain in full (rest from reference TRBV5-1 and TRBJ2-2): KAGVTQTPRYLIKTRGQQVTLSCSPISGHRSVSWYQQTPGQGLQFLFEYFSETQRNKGNFPGRFSGRQFSNSRSEMNVSTLELGDSALYLCASSLHRGNTGELFFGEGSRLTVL.

V gene TRBV5-1 combines with J gene TRBJ2-1, with unresolved D. Germline V gene sequence: CDR1 SGHRS, CDR2 YFSETQ. The CDR3 is 13 residues long. V shed 7 bases and J shed 10 bases, with 18 bases lying between them. For the CDR3, the DNA is TGCGCCAGCTTTGGGGTCGTGAGTTCGGAGCAGTTCTTC. This gives the protein CASFGVVSSEQFF.

This clonotype showed up just a few times. The chain employs TRBV5-5 and TRBJ1-5; no firm D call. Trimming left V 4 bases short and J 1 base short, with 18 bases between. CDR3 size: 17 residues. Germline CDR1 reads SGHKS; CDR2 reads YYEKEE (reference sequence). This CDR3 is CASSPAGGYLSNQPQHF. In nucleotides, the CDR3 is TGTGCCAGCAGCCCGGCTGGAGGGTATTTAAGCAATCAGCCCCAGCATTTT.

This clonotype has ten or more counts. The rearrangement uses TRBV5-1 and TRBJ1-2; the match to TRBD1 covers 8 bases. The germline gives CDR1 SGHRS, CDR2 YFSETQ. The CDR3 has 17 residues. The V and J ends lost 4 bases and 2 bases, in that order; junction bases with no gene match: 13. The CDR3 sequence is CASSLGPLDRANYGYTF. The CDR3 DNA sequence: TGCGCCAGCAGCCTGGGCCCACTGGACAGGGCAAACTATGGCTACACCTTC.

This clonotype was observed at least ten times. V usage is TRBV5-5 and J usage is TRBJ2-1; no clear D. V was clipped by 1 base and J by 0 bases, with 14 bases between them. Germline values: CDR1 SGHKS, CDR2 YYEKEE (reference sequence). The CDR3 totals 17 residues. CDR3 DNA: TGTGCCAGCAGCTTGTTGTCAGACTGGAGCTCCTACAATGAGCAGTTCTTC. Translation gives CASSLLSDWSSYNEQFF.

This clonotype occurred a few times. The CDR3 loop is CASSPGGRLNEKLFF. The DNA of the CDR3 is TGTGCCAGCAGCCCCGGCGGCAGGCTTAATGAAAAACTGTTTTTT. J is TRBJ1-4 and V is TRBV12-3 or TRBV12-4; D is ambiguous. V lost 6 bases to trimming and J lost 4 bases, with 15 bases between them. This CDR3 has 15 amino acids.

The rearrangement joins TRBV4-2 to TRBJ1-1; D might be TRBD1 (6 bases). Trimming left V 4 bases short and J 5 bases short, with 17 bases between. Germline V lookup: CDR1 LGHNA, CDR2 YNFKEQ. The CDR3 is 15 residues long. The CDR3, as DNA: TGTGCCAGCAGCCTAGGACTAACAAGGGGGACTGAAGCTTTCTTT. Protein product: CASSLGLTRGTEAFF.

This chain joins TRBV5-1 and TRBJ2-7; 9 nucleotides match TRBD2. Germline V gene data show CDR1 as SGHRS and CDR2 as YFSETQ. V dropped 2 bases and J dropped 5; count of bases not matched to a gene: 8. The CDR3 length is 15 residues. The DNA of the CDR3 is TGCGCCAGCAGCTTATCTAGCGGGAACGTCGACGAGCAGTACTTC. It codes for CASSLSSGNVDEQYF.

A few counts support this clonotype. This chain uses TRBV24-1 with TRBJ2-3; possibly TRBD1 for D (5 bases). The V and J ends lost 2 bases and 3 bases respectively, with 14 bases between them. CDR1 is KGHDR, CDR2 SFDVKD, per germline. The CDR3 has 16 amino acids. CDR3 DNA: TGTGCCACCAGTGATTGTATCAGGGTACGGACAGATACGCAGTATTTT. Translation: CATSDCIRVRTDTQYF.

A few counts support this clonotype. The chain uses TRBV11-2 and TRBJ2-2, with D unclear. Germline V gene lookup returns CDR1 SGHAT and CDR2 FQNNGV. V shed 7 bases and J shed 5 bases, with 11 bases lying between them. This CDR3 spans 13 amino acids. The CDR3 DNA follows: TGTGCCAGCACCGTCGATCGGACCGGGGAGCTGTTTTTT. This codes for CASTVDRTGELFF.

This clonotype turned up a few times. The chain employs TRBV28 and TRBJ2-7, with TRBD2 identical over 8 bases. V was clipped by 6 bases and J by 7 bases; unmatched bases: 5. CDR3 length: 12 residues. Germline loops: CDR1 MDHEN, CDR2 SYDVKM. The CDR3 protein is CASSRTSREQYF. In nucleotides, the CDR3 is TGTGCCAGCAGCCGGACTAGCAGAGAGCAGTACTTC.

This clonotype was recorded a few times. The rearrangement uses TRBV5-1 and TRBJ1-5; D is ambiguous. Trimming took off 0 bases at V and 0 bases at J, with 7 bases between the two ends. The CDR3 spans 15 residues. In germline, CDR1 is SGHRS, CDR2 YFSETQ. CDR3 bases: TGCGCCAGCAGCTTGGGGTTGAGTAGCAATCAGCCCCAGCATTTT. This encodes CASSLGLSSNQPQHF.

The V gene is TRBV21-1, the J gene TRBJ1-2; the table's D call of TRBD1 was not tested on the DNA. TRBV21-1 is marked as a pseudogene. The CDR3 has 15 residues. CDR3 coding DNA: TGTGCCAGCAGCAAAATAGGACAGGGAAGTTATGGCTACACCTTC. It encodes CASSKIGQGSYGYTF.

This clonotype has just a few counts. V and J are TRBV12-3 or TRBV12-4 and TRBJ2-1; 7 bases align to TRBD2. The V and J ends lost 4 bases and 1 base, in that order; junction bases with no gene match: 10. This CDR3 is 17 amino acids long. CDR3 in amino acids: CASSSSRGLISYNEQFF. The CDR3 DNA is TGTGCCAGCAGTTCCTCCCGGGGACTAATATCCTACAATGAGCAGTTCTTC.

This clonotype was picked up a small number of times. The genes are TRBV24-1 and TRBJ2-1; maybe TRBD2 (7 bases). CDR1 KGHDR and CDR2 SFDVKD come from the germline V gene. This CDR3 has 17 residues. Trimming removed 3 bases from V and 5 bases from J, with 19 bases in between. The CDR3 DNA is TGTGCCACCAGTGATCCTCACAGGGAGGGCCGGGACAATGAGCAGTTCTTC. Residues: CATSDPHREGRDNEQFF.

This clonotype was seen a handful of times. The rearrangement uses TRBV7-9 and TRBJ2-7; 9 bases fit TRBD2. J lost 7 bases, V lost 7 bases, and 11 bases had no gene match. In germline, CDR1 is SEHNR, CDR2 FQNEAQ (reference sequence). This CDR3 is 14 amino acids long. The CDR3 spells CASIPLAGPSEQYF. The CDR3 nucleotides are TGTGCCAGCATCCCCCTAGCGGGACCTAGTGAGCAGTACTTC.

This rearrangement joins TRBV11-2 to TRBJ2-5, with 8 bases matching TRBD2. The ends lost 0 bases at V and 4 bases at J; junction bases unmatched: 16. The V gene's germline CDR1 is SGHAT and CDR2 FQNNGV. The CDR3 has 19 amino acids. This chain's CDR3 is CASSLDPGQREFERETQYF. For the CDR3, the DNA is TGTGCCAGCAGCTTAGATCCGGGTCAGCGGGAGTTTGAACGAGAGACCCAGTACTTC.

This clonotype showed up just a few times. This chain uses TRBV6-2 or TRBV6-3 with TRBJ2-7, with D possibly matching TRBD2 (5 bases). The CDR3 sequence is 17 residues long. CDR1 and CDR2 (germline): MNHEY, SVGEGT. The V gene lost 4 bases and the J gene lost 0 bases, with 19 bases spanning the gap. Here the CDR3 reads CASSSILRGRHSYEQYF. The CDR3, as DNA: TGTGCCAGCAGTTCCATCCTCCGAGGGCGCCACTCCTACGAGCAGTACTTC.

Only a few counts were recorded for this clonotype. V usage is TRBV5-1 and J usage is TRBJ1-1; TRBD1 matches at 9 bases. The CDR3 consists of 13 residues. Germline CDR1 SGHRS, CDR2 YFSETQ. J gave up 11 bases and V 4 bases, and 9 bases lay outside the gene matches. The CDR3 DNA sequence: TGCGCCAGCAGCCCGGGACAGGGAGATGTTGCTTTCTTT. Encoded protein: CASSPGQGDVAFF.

This clonotype has at least ten counts. The chain recombines TRBV12-3 or TRBV12-4 with TRBJ2-5; TRBD1 matches at 10 bases. The junction had 6 bases not matched to a gene; V was cut back by 6 bases and J by 5 bases. This CDR3 region has 14 residues. The CDR3 spells CASRRDRGAETQYF. In DNA, the CDR3 is TGTGCCAGCAGGAGGGACAGGGGTGCGGAGACCCAGTACTTC.

In its sample, this clonotype was seen many times. V is TRBV9 and J is TRBJ2-7; D possibly corresponds to TRBD2 (5 bases). The CDR3 runs 16 residues. The germline gives CDR1 SGDLS, CDR2 YYNGEE. Trimming took off 0 bases at V and 2 bases at J, with 15 bases between the two ends. The chain's CDR3 is CASSVDRGNNPYEQYF. CDR3 bases: TGTGCCAGCAGCGTAGACCGAGGGAATAATCCCTACGAGCAGTACTTC.

The gene calls are TRBV20-1 and TRBJ1-5; D gene unclear. V was pared by 4 bases and J by 3 bases, with 10 bases between. This CDR3 is built from 13 residues. The germline gives CDR1 DFQATT, CDR2 SNEGSKA (reference sequence). The chain's CDR3 is CSATSQHNQPQHF. The CDR3 coding sequence is TGCAGTGCTACTAGCCAGCACAATCAGCCCCAGCATTTT.

The J gene is TRBJ2-1, the V gene TRBV10-3; TRBD2 aligns across 9 bases. Unmatched junction bases numbered 6, after V lost 6 bases and J lost 0 bases. Germline CDR1 and CDR2: ENHRY and SYGVKD. The CDR3 length is 16 residues. In nucleotides, the CDR3 is TGTGCCATCAGCACTTATAGCGGGAGCTCCTACAATGAGCAGTTCTTC. It specifies CAISTYSGSSYNEQFF.